The rows below give T cell receptor beta chains drawn from one sample of a study of cytomegalovirus exposure and HLA in healthy donors. Profiling relied on immunoSEQ multiplex PCR, and the TCRdb table lists in-frame clones only, not all of them. The data hold about 190,000 clones, with around three quarters observed a single time. The sample consisted of PBMCs. The origin of the receptors is a woman under 30 in good health and CMV-seronegative. CDR3s include the opening cysteine and the closing phenylalanine or tryptophan. Each record gives: V gene, clone size, J gene, D gene, CDR3 protein, CDR3 DNA. The D gene is left open where the match is weak. Size tells how often a clone was seen (once, few, many) or the class of an expanded clone, and some rows leave it out.

>TRBV7-9|few|TRBJ2-7|.
CASSLPGSYEQYF
TGTGCCAGCAGCTTACCAGGCTCCTACGAGCAGTACTTC
>TRBV7-2|.|TRBJ2-7|TRBD2
CASSFLAGDRYEQYF
TGTGCCAGCAGCTTTCTAGCGGGGGATAGGTACGAGCAGTACTTC
>TRBV9|.|TRBJ2-3|.
CASSGPGRGGLDTQYF
TGTGCCAGCAGCGGCCCAGGGAGGGGGGGATTGGATACGCAGTATTTT
>TRBV30|few|TRBJ2-5|TRBD2
CAWSQTSGSRETQYF
TGTGCCTGGAGTCAGACTAGCGGGAGCCGGGAGACCCAGTACTTC
>TRBV29-1|.|TRBJ1-1|.
CSVARGGNTEAFF
TGCAGCGTTGCTAGGGGGGGTAACACTGAAGCTTTCTTT
>TRBV19|few|TRBJ1-6|TRBD1
CASSTPTGRTYNSPLHF
TGTGCCAGTAGTACACCGACAGGGCGGACCTATAATTCACCCCTCCACTTT
>TRBV28|.|TRBJ1-4|.
CASSWGLGEKLFF
TGTGCCAGCAGTTGGGGGCTCGGGGAAAAACTGTTTTTT
>TRBV4-3|few|TRBJ2-5|TRBD2
CASSRIGTSGSRQETQYF
TGCGCCAGCAGCAGGATAGGGACTAGCGGGAGTAGGCAAGAGACCCAGTACTTC
>TRBV19|.|TRBJ1-2|.
CASLKEDSGYGYTF
TGTGCCAGTCTCAAAGAGGACAGTGGCTATGGCTACACCTTC
>TRBV5-5|.|TRBJ1-1|.
CASSHIISDRSLFLNTEAFF
TGTGCCAGCAGCCACATAATTTCCGACAGGTCCCTATTTTTGAACACTGAAGCTTTCTTT
>TRBV2|.|TRBJ1-5|.
CASSVLVSREGSQPQHF
TGTGCCAGCAGTGTGTTGGTTTCCCGGGAGGGTAGTCAGCCCCAGCATTTT
>TRBV28|few|TRBJ2-7|.
CASKMSSYEQYF
TGTGCCAGCAAAATGAGCTCCTACGAGCAGTACTTC
>TRBV7-8|.|TRBJ1-4|.
CASSLAGGGANEKLFF
TGTGCCAGCAGCTTAGCGGGTGGGGGGGCTAATGAAAAACTGTTTTTT
>TRBV29-1|.|TRBJ1-2|.
CSVEFQGHGYTF
TGCAGCGTTGAATTCCAGGGTCATGGCTACACCTTC
>TRBV15|.|TRBJ1-5|TRBD1
CATRLQGGSQPQHF
TGTGCCACCAGACTACAGGGGGGGAGTCAGCCCCAGCATTTT
>TRBV28|.|TRBJ1-1|TRBD1
CASRLGQGISEAFF
TGTGCCAGCAGACTCGGACAGGGAATCTCTGAAGCTTTCTTT
>TRBV29-1|.|TRBJ1-4|.
CSVRGRVNEKLFF
TGCAGCGTTCGGGGGAGAGTAAATGAAAAACTGTTTTTT
>TRBV19|.|TRBJ2-7|.
CASSIAAGTYEQYF
TGTGCCAGTAGTATAGCTGCGGGGACCTACGAGCAGTACTTC